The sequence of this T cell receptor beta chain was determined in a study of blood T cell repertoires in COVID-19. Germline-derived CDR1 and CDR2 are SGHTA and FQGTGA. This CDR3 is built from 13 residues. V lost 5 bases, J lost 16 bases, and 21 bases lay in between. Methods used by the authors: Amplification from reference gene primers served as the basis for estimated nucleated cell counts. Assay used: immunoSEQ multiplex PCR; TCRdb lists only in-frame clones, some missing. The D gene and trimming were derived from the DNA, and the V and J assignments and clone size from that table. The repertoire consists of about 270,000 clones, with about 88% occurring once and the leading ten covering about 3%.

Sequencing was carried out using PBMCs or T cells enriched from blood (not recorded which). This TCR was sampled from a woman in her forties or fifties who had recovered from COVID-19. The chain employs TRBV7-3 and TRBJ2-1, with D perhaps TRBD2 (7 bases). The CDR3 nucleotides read TGTGCCAGCAGCCCCAAGGGGGGGGTGCTAAAATTCTTC. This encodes CASSPKGGVLKFF.